Presented here are 5 T cell receptor beta chains from one specimen sequenced in a study of cytomegalovirus exposure and HLA in healthy donors. Use of 60 Vbeta and 13 Jbeta primers characterized the PCR. Some clones are missing from TCRdb's copy, which holds only in-frame ones; the method was immunoSEQ multiplex PCR. The sample lists approximately 77,000 clones; 70% to 85% were seen once. The sequenced sample was PBMCs. The receptors originated from a woman between 35 and 50 years old in good health and CMV-seronegative.

The chain joins TRBV27 to TRBJ2-7; 14 positions agree with TRBD2. This CDR3 has 14 residues. Trimming cost V 3 bases and J 5 bases; bases outside gene matches: 0. Germline CDR1 MNHEY, CDR2 SMNVEV (reference sequence). CDR3 region: CASSLGLAGDEQYF. The CDR3 bases are TGTGCCAGCAGTTTGGGACTAGCGGGAGACGAGCAGTACTTC.

This chain joins TRBV11-2 and TRBJ2-7; 13 bases line up with TRBD2. The junction had 0 bases not matched to a gene; V was cut back by 1 base and J by 6 bases. There are 14 residues in the CDR3. Germline values: CDR1 SGHAT, CDR2 FQNNGV. In nucleotides, the CDR3 is TGTGCCAGCAGCTTAGGACTAGCGGGAGGCGAGCAGTACTTC. Translation: CASSLGLAGGEQYF.

This chain uses TRBV6-1 with TRBJ1-4; 10 bases agree with TRBD1. This CDR3 has 14 residues. Germline-derived CDR1 and CDR2 are MNHNS and SASEGT. V shed 7 bases and J 6 bases; nucleotides not matched to a gene: 5. This CDR3 reads CASKWGQGYEKLFF. DNA of the CDR3: TGTGCCAGCAAGTGGGGACAGGGGTATGAAAAACTGTTTTTT.

This chain uses TRBV7-3 with TRBJ2-1; possibly TRBD2 for D (6 bases). The CDR3 has 15 amino acids. Germline loops: CDR1 SGHTA, CDR2 FQGTGA. V was pared by 2 bases and J by 5 bases, with 13 bases between. The CDR3 nucleotides read TGTGCCAGCAGCTTAGTCAGCGCGGGGCACAATGAGCAGTTCTTC. Protein: CASSLVSAGHNEQFF.

This chain joins TRBV7-2 and TRBJ1-1; tentative D call: TRBD1 (5 bases). There are 14 residues in the CDR3. V was pared by 1 base and J by 4 bases, with 10 bases between. CDR1 is SGHTA, CDR2 FQGNSA, per germline. As DNA, the CDR3 is TGTGCCAGCAGCTTAGGCGGGGCCTTCACTGAAGCTTTCTTT. As protein: CASSLGGAFTEAFF.